This T cell receptor beta chain emerged from a study of T-cell reconstitution after alpha-beta-depleted transplantation in children. Study-wide results and limits: Recipient T cells and thymic progenitors that survived gave rise to the high TCRbeta diversity observed at day 60 in some patients. Several hundred graft clones that had expanded were reportedly the source of alpha-beta T cells about two months after transplant. After one year, T-cell counts and TCRbeta diversity mostly came from new T cells.

Trimming took 6 bases from V and 3 from J, leaving 15 bases between them. The CDR3 loop spans 15 amino acids. This clonotype has at least ten counts. What it binds is unknown. Unique molecular identifiers were built into the TCRbeta library. TCRdb reprocessed the PCR reads via MiXCR and lists one record per CDR3 protein. Among around 100,000 distinct CDR3 sequences listed, about 5.6% were seen once. This sequence joins TRBV12-3 or TRBV12-4 and TRBJ2-1; D possibly matches TRBD1 or TRBD2 (5 bases each). This specimen was PBMCs, mostly from graft donor cells, taken 60 days after TCRalphabeta/CD19-depleted stem cell transplant. The receptor was isolated from a female patient aged 2 to 10 who had a stem cell transplant for Fanconi anemia, so the T cells may come from the graft donor. CDR3 bases: TGTGCCAGCAGCCACGGGACCGTGAGCTACAATGAGCAGTTCTTC. Its protein is CASSHGTVSYNEQFF.